The rows below give T cell receptor beta chains drawn from one sample of a study of identical twins. TCRdb re-called the 5' RACE reads through MiXCR, storing one row per CDR3 protein. The sample shows roughly 1,500,000 distinct CDR3 sequences, about 32% of them seen only once. Sequencing input: cord blood. These receptors originate from a newborn girl in good health. Each CDR3 is given with its conserved first and last residue. The D gene is left open where the match is weak. The size of a clone is reported for some rows only, either as once, few or many, or as a class for expanded clones.

>few|NA|TRBV4-1|TRBJ1-5
TGCGCCAGCAGCCAACTCCAAGGGAGGCAGGGGAGCGACCCCCAGCATTTT
CASSQLQGRQGSDPQHF
>NA|NA|TRBV27|TRBJ2-2
TGTGCCAGCAGTTTTTCCGGTTATAGCGGGGAGCTGTTTTTT
CASSFSGYSGELFF
>many|NA|TRBV11-1|TRBJ2-3
TGTGCCAGCAGCTTAGTAGTGAGCACAGATACGCAGTATTTT
CASSLVVSTDTQYF
>few|NA|TRBV24-1|TRBJ2-1
TGTGCCACCAGTGATTCGGCTTACAATGAGCAGTTCTTC
CATSDSAYNEQFF
>few|NA|TRBV27|TRBJ2-1
TGTGCCAGCAGTCGAACTAGTACCCTGGACAATGAGCAGTTCTTC
CASSRTSTLDNEQFF
>NA|NA|TRBV5-6|TRBJ1-2
TGTGCCAGCAGCTTGCGAGGGGACCTCTGGGGCTACACCTTC
CASSLRGDLWGYTF
>NA|TRBD1|TRBV5-1|TRBJ1-3
TGCGCCAGCAGCTTAACACAGGGGGCTGGAAACACCATATATTTT
CASSLTQGAGNTIYF
>once|NA|TRBV6-6|TRBJ2-3
TGTGCCAGCAGTTACCCGGGACTTCCTCCAGATACGCAGTATTTT
CASSYPGLPPDTQYF
>NA|NA|TRBV28|TRBJ1-5
TGTGCCAGCAGTTCGGGACTGCCCCATAGCAATCAGCCCCAGCATTTT
CASSSGLPHSNQPQHF
>NA|NA|TRBV5-6|TRBJ1-2
TGTGCCAGCAGCACGGGGCCAGGCGGTCTCGGCTACACCTTC
CASSTGPGGLGYTF
>NA|NA|TRBV27|TRBJ1-2
TGTGCCATTCGACGGTCGAAGCTTGGCTGCACCTTC
CAIRRSKLGCTF
>NA|NA|TRBV20-1|TRBJ2-7
TGCAGTGCTAGAGAAGGACGGGTCAGCTCCTACGAGCAGTACTTC
CSAREGRVSSYEQYF
>NA|TRBD2|TRBV5-4|TRBJ2-3
TGTGCCAGCAGCTACGTAGCGGGGGGCCCCACAGATACGCAGTATTTT
CASSYVAGGPTDTQYF
>few|TRBD1|TRBV10-3|TRBJ1-6
TGTGCCATCAGTGACCGGGACAGGGCCACCTTCACCTCCTATAATTCACCCCTCCACTTT
CAISDRDRATFTSYNSPLHF
>few|NA|TRBV9|TRBJ2-1
TGTGCCAGCAGCGTTGGACTACAAAGTTACAATGAGCAGTTCTTC
CASSVGLQSYNEQFF
>many|NA|TRBV29-1|TRBJ2-7
TGCAGCGTTGAAGCTAACTACGAGCAGTACTTC
CSVEANYEQYF
>NA|NA|TRBV5-6|TRBJ1-5
TGTGCCAGCAGCTCCGGGGGAATCAATCAGCCCCAGCATTTT
CASSSGGINQPQHF
>few|TRBD2|TRBV25-1|TRBJ2-1
TGTGCCAGCAATCTAGCGGGGCCCTACAATGAGCAGTTCTTC
CASNLAGPYNEQFF
>few|NA|TRBV4-1|TRBJ1-4
TGCGCCAGCAGCCAAGTAGGGGCCAGTAATGAAAAACTGTTTTTT
CASSQVGASNEKLFF
>NA|NA|TRBV3-1|TRBJ1-2
TGTGCCAGCAGCCAAGATCACTGGGCAATGTATGGCTACACCTTC
CASSQDHWAMYGYTF
>NA|NA|TRBV20-1|TRBJ1-1
TGCAGTGCTAAGCGAGGGGAGGTCTCTGAAGCTTTCTTT
CSAKRGEVSEAFF
>NA|NA|TRBV6-1|TRBJ2-1
TGTGCCACCTGGGGAGGCTTCGGTGAGCAGTTCTTC
CATWGGFGEQFF
>NA|NA|TRBV5-1|TRBJ2-1
TGCGCCAGCCATCGGACTGACTCCTACAATGAGCAGTTCTTC
CASHRTDSYNEQFF
>NA|TRBD1|TRBV20-1|TRBJ2-2
TGCAGTGCGACTGAGACAGGGCACACCGGGGAGCTGTTTTTT
CSATETGHTGELFF
>few|NA|TRBV6-2/TRBV6-3|TRBJ2-4
TGTGCCAGCAGGGGGCTAGCCCGGAACATTCAGTACTTC
CASRGLARNIQYF
>few|TRBD2|TRBV18|TRBJ2-7
TGTGCCAGCTCACCTCTAGCGGGAGTGGTCTACGAGCAGTACTTC
CASSPLAGVVYEQYF
>few|TRBD2|TRBV27|TRBJ2-7
TGTGCCAGCAGTTTAGGCGGGACTAGCTACTACGAGCAGTACTTC
CASSLGGTSYYEQYF
>few|NA|TRBV7-8|TRBJ1-5
TGTGCCAGCAGCTTAGCTGGGGCAGGGGCGGGTCAGCCCCAGCATTTT
CASSLAGAGAGQPQHF
>few|TRBD2|TRBV20-1|TRBJ2-1
TGCAGTGCTCCAATGTCGGGGGGGAGTGAGTTCTTC
CSAPMSGGSEFF
>NA|NA|TRBV7-2|TRBJ2-3
TGTGCCAGCAGCTTAGTTCGGGAAACAGATACGCAGTATTTT
CASSLVRETDTQYF
>NA|NA|TRBV28|TRBJ2-3
TGTGCCAGCAGTTTTTCGGTCAAGGGCGCAGATACGCAGTATTTT
CASSFSVKGADTQYF
>NA|TRBD2|TRBV5-1|TRBJ2-7
TGCGCCAGCAGCCCGACTAGCGGGGTCGCCAATGAGCAGTACTTC
CASSPTSGVANEQYF
>many|TRBD2|TRBV28|TRBJ2-7
TGTGCCAGCAGTGTCCTAGCGGGGAGCTCCTACGAGCAGTACTTC
CASSVLAGSSYEQYF
>NA|NA|TRBV3-1|TRBJ2-3
TGTGCCAGCAGCCAAGATCCCTTCGGTGGCCCTCGGGGCACAGATACGCAGTATTTT
CASSQDPFGGPRGTDTQYF
>many|NA|TRBV29-1|TRBJ2-6
TGCAGCGTTGCACAGGGCGTGTTCTCTGGGGCCAACGTCCTGACTTTC
CSVAQGVFSGANVLTF
>few|NA|TRBV28|TRBJ2-1
TGTGCCAGCAGTTCCCTCGTCGGAGGCTCCTACAATGAGCAGTTCTTC
CASSSLVGGSYNEQFF
>once|TRBD2|TRBV10-3|TRBJ2-1
TGTGCCATCAGCTTACTAGCGGGAGGCGGCGATGAGCAGTTCTTC
CAISLLAGGGDEQFF
>NA|NA|TRBV7-2|TRBJ1-1
TGTGCCAGCAGCTTAGTCTACAGCACTGAAGCTTTCTTT
CASSLVYSTEAFF
>few|NA|TRBV4-1|TRBJ1-5
TGCGCCAGCAGCCAACCCCTCCGAGATAGCAATCAGCCCCAGCATTTT
CASSQPLRDSNQPQHF
>NA|NA|TRBV20-1|TRBJ1-1
TGCAGTGCTAGTTTACGCGGGGGAAGGGCTGAAGCTTTCTTT
CSASLRGGRAEAFF
>NA|NA|TRBV4-2|TRBJ2-7
TGTGCCAGCAGCCAAGAGGGTACATGGGAAGACCACGAGCAGTACTTC
CASSQEGTWEDHEQYF
>NA|TRBD1|TRBV28|TRBJ1-6
TGTGCCAGCAGTTTTTTAGGGACAGGGGGCAATTCACCCCTCCACTTT
CASSFLGTGGNSPLHF
>NA|NA|TRBV5-1|TRBJ2-1
TGCGCCAGCAGCTTATTAGGGCCAGGGGAGCATGGGCAGTTCTTC
CASSLLGPGEHGQFF
>NA|NA|TRBV6-5|TRBJ2-6
TGTGCCATCCGACAGGAGATCTCTGGGGCCAACGTCCTGACTTTC
CAIRQEISGANVLTF
>many|TRBD2|TRBV5-1|TRBJ2-1
TGTGCCAGCAGTTTCGGGACTAGCTCCTACAATGAGCAGTTCTTC
CASSFGTSSYNEQFF
>few|NA|TRBV4-1|TRBJ2-7
TGCGCCAGCAGCCACATTCGTCCAGGGGTATACGAGCAGTACTTC
CASSHIRPGVYEQYF
>NA|NA|TRBV28|TRBJ1-3
TGTGCCAGCAGCCAAACTCGAAACACCATATATTTT
CASSQTRNTIYF
>NA|TRBD1|TRBV5-1|TRBJ2-5
TGCGCCAGCAGCTACGGACAGGGCGGGCAAGAGACCCAGTACTTC
CASSYGQGGQETQYF
>NA|NA|TRBV20-1|TRBJ2-1
TGCAGTGCTAGAGACAGGGGAATAAGGAATGAGCAGTTCTTC
CSARDRGIRNEQFF
>few|NA|TRBV12-3/TRBV12-4|TRBJ1-5
TGTGCCAGCAGCCCTAGGACAGCTTATAGCAATCAGCCCCAGCATTTT
CASSPRTAYSNQPQHF
>few|NA|TRBV5-1|TRBJ2-3
TGCGCCAGCAGCTTGGATCCTAGCGATACGCAGTATTTT
CASSLDPSDTQYF
>NA|NA|TRBV29-1|TRBJ2-5
TGCAGCGTTGATTCCCGGGCCCTCCGGGAGACCCAGTACTTC
CSVDSRALRETQYF
>NA|NA|TRBV6-1|TRBJ2-4
TGTGCCAGCAACCTAATCTGGGGAGAGGTAGCCAAAAACATTCAGTACTTC
CASNLIWGEVAKNIQYF
>NA|TRBD1|TRBV10-3|TRBJ1-6
TGTGCCATCGGGGGACAGGGCGGCTCACCCCTCCACTTT
CAIGGQGGSPLHF
>NA|TRBD2|TRBV7-6|TRBJ2-2
TGTGCCAGCAGCGCGGGACTAGCGGGAGAATTGACCGGGGAGCTGTTTTTT
CASSAGLAGELTGELFF
>NA|NA|TRBV3-1|TRBJ1-6
TGTGCCAGCAGCCAAGGGGTTCGCTTGGTGCGTTATAATTCACCCCTCCACTTT
CASSQGVRLVRYNSPLHF
>NA|TRBD1|TRBV7-2|TRBJ1-5
TGTGCCAGCAACTTCCGACAGGGTCAACAGCCCCAGCATTTT
CASNFRQGQQPQHF
>many|TRBD1|TRBV5-1|TRBJ1-2
TGCGCCAGCAGCCCCGCAGGGACAGCTGCTAACTATGGCTACACCTTC
CASSPAGTAANYGYTF
>few|NA|TRBV29-1|TRBJ2-7
TGCAGCGTTGGAGGAGGGGGGCCCTACGAGCAGTACTTC
CSVGGGGPYEQYF
>NA|TRBD2|TRBV19|TRBJ2-3
TGTGCCAGTGCGGCGGGGGGTACAGATACGCAGTATTTT
CASAAGGTDTQYF